The following is a T cell receptor (beta chain) sequence with its context. Its antigen remains unidentified. This record comes from a study of molecular identifiers for immune sequencing clone quantification. Study overall: Sequencing covered four of five parts into which replicate RNA from roughly 18,000 or 92,000 naive CD8 cells was split.

Germline V gives CDR1 GTSNPN, CDR2 SVGIG (reference sequence). This CDR3 comprises 13 residues. The V and J ends lost 8 bases and 2 bases respectively, with 15 bases between them. Making the bulk TCR libraries relied on previously described methods and listed TCR primers. TCRdb called the PCR reads again in MiXCR, with one record for every CDR3 protein. The sample has just under 650,000 distinct CDR3 sequences; 20% are singletons. Findings and caveats of the study: Naive cells had under 1% of molecules in clones above 20 RNA copies, effectors over 99%. One cell's worth of spiked Jurkat TCR RNA was reportedly detectable among about a million naive cells.

This TCR came from a human donor in good health. Some libraries in this study had Jurkat cell RNA spiked in. The rearrangement links TRBV30 to TRBJ1-1; tentatively, D is TRBD1 (6 bases). Input material: naive CD8+ T cells from blood, with Jurkat cell RNA spiked in. The sample's subset: FACS-sorted CD8+CD4-CCR7+CD45RA+ naive T cells. The CDR3 DNA follows: TGTGCCGGGGGGGCAGGGATAAACACTGAAGCTTTCTTT. As protein: CAGGAGINTEAFF. The full variable domain, in which reference TRBV30 and TRBJ1-1 provide the parts outside the CDR3, is SQTIHQWPATLVQPVGSPLSLECTVEGTSNPNLYWYRQAAGRGLQLLFYSVGIGQISSEVPQNLSASRPQDRQFILSSKKLLLSDSGFYLCAGGAGINTEAFFGQGTRLTVV.